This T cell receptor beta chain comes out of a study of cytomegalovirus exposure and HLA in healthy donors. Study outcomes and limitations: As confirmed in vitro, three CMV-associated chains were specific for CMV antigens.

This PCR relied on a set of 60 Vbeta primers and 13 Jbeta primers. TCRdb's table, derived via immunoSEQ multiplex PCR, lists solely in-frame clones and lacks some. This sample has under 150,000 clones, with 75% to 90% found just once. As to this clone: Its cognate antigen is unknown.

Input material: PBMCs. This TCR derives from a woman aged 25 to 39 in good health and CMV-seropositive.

CDR3 bases: TGCGCCAGCAGCCCCCGTAGGGGGATTGGAGGCTACACCTTC. Its protein product is CASSPRRGIGGYTF. The chain links TRBV4-1 to TRBJ1-2; TRBD1 might be the D (6 bases). With 4 bases removed from V and 8 bases from J, the gap between germline ends came to 17 bases. Germline assignment: CDR1 MGHRA and CDR2 YSYEKL. The CDR3 is 14 amino acids.